This record concerns one T cell receptor beta chain sequence. This clonotype appeared a few times. The antigen it recognizes is unknown. Base qualities are not at hand, and no much larger clone is one base apart. The sample is drawn from a study of blood T cells in healthy people across ages (dated by TCRdb to 2014 to 2015). Background for the entire study: Template switching captured roughly one uniquely barcoded TCR beta cDNA molecule per two T cells in model experiments. The donors were divided into four age groups: young (average 16 years), middle-aged (approximately 39), aged (about 56) and long-lived (about 80). The study measured age-related changes in TCR beta repertoire diversity using deep sequencing normalized with unique cDNA molecular identifiers. The study analyzed two additional independent replicas of 1 million unique cDNA reads from the same blood draw for two donors, one aged 18 to 29 and one aged 80 or older. Paper-wide results and their limitations: Donor CMV infection status was unknown, potentially confounding age-related changes in expanded clonotypes. Total diversity estimates from one million sequenced T cells were considered lower bounds and underestimates. A strong correlation was found between observed TCR beta diversity and the percentage of naive T cells measured by flow cytometry. As age increased, observed TCR beta diversity per million T cells dropped in a roughly linear way, and a significant reduction was already evident by age about 40. Compared with the aged group, more naive CD4+ T cells, fewer expanded clones and increased TCR diversity were shown by the long-lived group, suggesting age selection. Bulk unsorted PBMC profiling prevented conclusive comparison of naive and antigen-experienced compartments.

Libraries came from 5' RACE. The run used an Illumina HiSeq 2500. A second PCR of roughly 7 to 11 cycles was performed with a sample-barcoded 5' primer and a J-beta primer mix. Each TCR beta cDNA molecule received a unique molecular identifier from a template-switch 5' adaptor carrying 12 random nucleotides. Each sample yielded at least 2.5 million CDR3-containing paired-end reads. First-strand cDNA synthesis was performed from all RNA using the Mint cDNA synthesis kit, with priming by a TRBC-specific oligonucleotide. After uracil-DNA glycosylase treatment, a first 18-cycle PCR used universal primers M1SS and BC2_uni_R on all cDNA. In the authors' own workflow: For normalization, 1 million high-quality reads were randomly selected from each sample, with every read carrying a distinct molecular identifier. Reads sharing molecular identifiers were discarded rather than binned into consensus sequences. CDR3 identification, clonotype clustering and error correction used MiTCR with a Q25 quality threshold and the strictest error-elimination algorithm. Lower-bound total TCR beta diversity was estimated with a nonparametric unseen species model using Euler transformation. TCRdb reanalyzed the raw reads on its own, using fastp at Q25 for trimming and MiXCR for clone calling, and kept in-frame beta chains. Rows with a matching CDR3 protein are joined into one entry that keeps the most common DNA and genes. These V and J calls originate from TCRdb's pipeline instead of the authors' own analysis. This sample has 750,000 to 1,000,000 distinct CDR3 sequences in its table, and under 35% of those were observed once. The leading ten clones occupy 10% to 13% of the sample.

The 39 donors, aged about 6 to 100 years, were systemically healthy Caucasian individuals from Russia. About 9.1 milliliters of peripheral blood were collected from each donor into EDTA-treated Vacutainer tubes. Ficoll-Paque density-gradient centrifugation was used to isolate PBMCs, with at least 7 million per sample. Total RNA, at least 5 micrograms per sample, was extracted from PBMCs with Trizol reagent. The percentages of naive CD45RAhigh/CD27high T cells were determined by flow cytometry on a PBMC aliquot from every donor. The junction shows trimming of 1 base on V and 2 bases on J, plus 21 bases between the germline ends. From cysteine to phenylalanine, the CDR3 is 18 amino acids long. Only CDR3 DNA remains: 54 bases, in frame from the first base. CDR1 and CDR2, looked up from the germline V gene (reference sequence), are DFQATT and SNEGSKA. The data also belong to a second study, concerning T cells of mothers and their children. The second study reports: The donors were nine systemically healthy Caucasian individuals, made up of three mothers and their six children. cDNA synthesis consumed the entire amount of extracted RNA, loaded at approximately 1.6 ug RNA in each 15 ul reaction. In the second PCR, the M1S primer introduced both the sample barcodes and 2-4 random nucleotides. Each mother yielded over 8.5 million TCR beta CDR3 reads and each child some 3 million reads. Thymic selection similarly shapes TCR recombination output in related and unrelated pairs, with minor effect from inherited differences. Normalized repertoire overlap in related mother-child pairs was always slightly higher than in unrelated mother-child pairs, but the difference was never significant. With a sensitivity of approximately 100 clones per million clonotypes, no persistent microchimeric T cell clones were detected. Deep NGS was used in the study to compare the TCR beta repertoires of mothers and children and to look for features that separate related mother-child pairs from unrelated individuals. The mean age was about 40 +/- 4 years for the mothers and 11 +/- 4 years for the children. After adapters were ligated using NEBNext reagents, the libraries underwent 100+100 nt paired-end sequencing on an Illumina HiSeq 2000. To prevent cross-contamination, the mother and child libraries were prepared a month apart and were sequenced in separate runs. Between 500,000 and 2,000,000 distinct TCR beta clonotypes were identified per donor. Naive TCR beta clonotypes were estimated from low-frequency clonotypes matched to each donor's FACS-determined naive share, without sorting.

The clonotype originates from a woman aged 40 to 50 in good health. Sequencing was done on a sample of blood. In this chain, TRBV20-1 is recombined with TRBJ1-5; matching of 5 bases hints at TRBD1 as the D gene. The CDR3 protein sequence reads: CSARGQPGGLWGNQPQHF. The DNA is TGCAGTGCTAGAGGCCAGCCTGGGGGACTTTGGGGCAATCAGCCCCAGCATTTT.